This TCR beta chain was recorded in a study of cytomegalovirus exposure and HLA in healthy donors. This CDR3 is built from 12 residues. 60 Vbeta and 13 Jbeta primers were used in PCR. This table comes from immunoSEQ multiplex PCR, and its TCRdb copy is limited to in-frame clones, with some not included. The sample carries roughly 170,000 clones, over 80% recorded once. The TCR was taken from a woman aged 45 to 65 in good health and CMV-seropositive. The V call is TRBV21-1, the J call TRBJ2-5; the D call TRBD2 from the table was never checked on the DNA. TRBV21-1 is listed as a pseudogene. The sequencing sample was made of PBMCs. Written as DNA, the CDR3 is TGTGCCAGCAGCAAGTCGGGATGCCGGCAGTACTTC. This gives the protein CASSKSGCRQYF.